The 30 T cell receptor beta chains in this list originate from one sample, sequenced in a study of blood T cell repertoires in COVID-19. The table came from immunoSEQ multiplex PCR; TCRdb's copy has only in-frame clones and leaves some out. The sample holds 230,000 or so clones, 80% to 85% seen once. The sample was peripheral blood. The receptors here all came from a man younger than 45 with active or convalescent COVID-19.

The V and J genes are TRBV5-1 and TRBJ1-2; 7 bases are a match to TRBD1. The CDR3 consists of 16 residues. CDR1 and CDR2 (germline): SGHRS, YFSETQ. V was clipped by 2 bases and J by 0 bases; unmatched bases: 7. The CDR3 DNA follows: TGCGCCAGCAGCTTCGGCGGCAGGGGGGCTAACTATGGCTACACCTTC. Translated: CASSFGGRGANYGYTF.

This chain connects TRBV30 to TRBJ1-4; no reliable D call. The CDR3 loop spans 14 amino acids. V lost 6 bases to trimming and J lost 3 bases, with 14 bases between them. Germline CDR1 and CDR2: GTSNPN and SVGIG (reference sequence). The CDR3 here is CACSLTAANEKLFF. CDR3 DNA: TGTGCCTGTTCTCTAACAGCAGCTAATGAAAAACTGTTTTTT.

This sequence joins TRBV15 and TRBJ1-1; D gene unclear. The CDR3 spans 15 residues. CDR1 is LNHNV and CDR2 is YYDKDF in the germline V gene (reference sequence). V was shortened by 5 bases and J by 1 base, with 14 bases between the two germline ends. CDR3 protein: CATSGSGTANTEAFF. CDR3 DNA sequence: TGTGCCACCAGCGGCAGCGGAACAGCGAACACTGAAGCTTTCTTT.

V usage is TRBV29-1 and J usage is TRBJ2-5, with D tentatively TRBD2 (6 bases). CDR3 length: 12 residues. Germline-derived CDR1 and CDR2 are SQVTM and ANQGSEA. Deletions cut 6 bases from V and 5 bases from J, with 13 bases between. Here the CDR3 DNA reads TGCAGCGTGATCCGGGCGGGGGAGACCCAGTACTTC. Translating it yields CSVIRAGETQYF.

CDR3 residues: CASSAHRGQLNEKLFF. CDR3 coding DNA: TGTGCCAGCAGCGCCCACCGTGGACAGCTAAATGAAAAACTGTTTTTT. This rearrangement joins TRBV9 to TRBJ1-4, with D possibly being TRBD1 (6 bases). Trimming took off 3 bases at V and 5 bases at J, with 17 bases between the two ends. The CDR3 is 16 residues long. The germline V gene has CDR1 SGDLS and CDR2 YYNGEE.

This chain connects TRBV3-1 (or the pseudogene TRBV3-2) to TRBJ1-1; TRBD1 agrees at 8 bases. The CDR3 length is 14 residues. Trimming took 6 bases from V and 2 from J; bases not matched to a gene: 5. CDR1 is LGHDT, CDR2 YNNKEL, per germline (reference sequence). The CDR3 sequence: CASRGTGGNTEAFF. In DNA form, the CDR3 reads TGTGCCAGCAGGGGTACAGGGGGTAACACTGAAGCTTTCTTT.

The sample holds one count of this clone. V is TRBV10-3 and J is TRBJ2-7; D is ambiguous. Between the trimmed V and J ends, which lost 0 bases and 4 bases, there was a span of 7 bases. The CDR3 covers 13 residues. CDR1 ENHRY and CDR2 SYGVKD come from the germline V gene. The chain's CDR3 is CAISESESYEQYF. In DNA form, the CDR3 reads TGTGCCATCAGTGAGTCAGAGAGTTACGAGCAGTACTTC.

This clone has more than one count but fewer than ten. The chain is built from TRBV5-1 and TRBJ1-2; possibly TRBD1 for D (5 bases). Germline CDR1 reads SGHRS; CDR2 reads YFSETQ. This CDR3 has 11 amino acids. Between the trimmed V and J ends, which lost 2 bases and 8 bases, there was a span of 7 bases. CDR3 DNA: TGCGCCAGCAGCTTTGCAGGGGGCTACACCTTC. Amino acids: CASSFAGGYTF.

The CDR3 nucleotides read TGTGCCAGCAGTACAGGGGACACTGAAGCTTTCTTT. It is translated as CASSTGDTEAFF. The J gene is TRBJ1-1, the V gene TRBV5-6, with 7 bases fitting TRBD1. The germline CDR1 and CDR2 sequences are SGHDT and YYEEEE. The V segment lost 5 bases and the J segment 3 bases; nucleotides outside the gene matches: 1. CDR3 length equals 12 residues.

This clone has only one observation. This sequence joins TRBV27 and TRBJ2-7; D uncertain. CDR3 length: 12 amino acids. The germline V gene encodes CDR1 MNHEY and CDR2 SMNVEV (reference sequence). V lost 2 bases and J 6 bases, leaving 8 bases between the germline ends. Here the CDR3 DNA reads TGTGCCAGCAGTTTAATTGGCGGCGAGCAGTACTTC. This encodes CASSLIGGEQYF.

The V gene is TRBV7-9, the J gene TRBJ1-2; maybe TRBD1 (6 bases). The CDR3 runs to 14 residues. V was clipped by 7 bases and J by 8 bases, with 20 bases between them. Looked up from germline, CDR1 is SEHNR and CDR2 is FQNEAQ (reference sequence). The CDR3 bases are TGTGCCAGCATCCCAGCGGGGGCGGTCAAAGGCTACACCTTC. This codes for CASIPAGAVKGYTF.

This clone was recorded once. The rearrangement joins TRBV28 to TRBJ1-1; D is ambiguous. Per the germline V gene, CDR1 is MDHEN and CDR2 is SYDVKM. V lost 1 base and J lost 1, with 10 bases in between. The CDR3 is 15 amino acids. The CDR3 region is CASSLSPPWNTEAFF. The CDR3 DNA reads TGTGCCAGCAGTTTATCCCCCCCATGGAACACTGAAGCTTTCTTT.

The chain employs TRBV21-1 and TRBJ1-1; TRBD1 is the table's D call and was not checked against the DNA. TRBV21-1 corresponds to a pseudogene. The CDR3 extends over 14 amino acids. Written as DNA, the CDR3 is TGTGCCAGCAGCAAAGCGGTGGCAAACACTGAAGCTTTCTTT. It specifies CASSKAVANTEAFF.

The chain couples TRBV11-3 to TRBJ2-2, with 11 bases aligning to TRBD2. V lost 1 base to trimming and J lost 4 bases; unmatched junction nucleotides: 2. The CDR3 length is 16 residues. Germline V gene sequence: CDR1 SGHNT, CDR2 YENEEA. The CDR3 bases are TGTGCCAGCAGCTTAGGACTAGCGGGGAGCACCGGGGAGCTGTTTTTT. Translated, it gives CASSLGLAGSTGELFF. Based on the CDR3 plus reference TRBV11-3 and TRBJ2-2, the full variable domain is EAGVVQSPRYKIIEKKQPVAFWCNPISGHNTLYWYLQNLGQGPELLIRYENEEAVDDSQLPKDRFSAERLKGVDSTLKIQPAELGDSAVYLCASSLGLAGSTGELFFGEGSRLTVL.

The chain carries TRBV11-2 and TRBJ2-7, with a weak D call TRBD1 (6 bases). Trimming pared 0 bases from V and 0 bases from J, leaving 9 bases between. The CDR3 is 15 residues long. Germline V CDR1 and CDR2: SGHAT, FQNNGV. The CDR3: CASSLDEGDSYEQYF. The DNA of the CDR3 is TGTGCCAGCAGCTTAGATGAGGGGGACTCCTACGAGCAGTACTTC.

This clone has just one count. In DNA form, the CDR3 reads TGTGCCAGCAGTGCAAATAAACTAGCGGGAGCTTACAATGAGCAGTTCTTC. Protein product: CASSANKLAGAYNEQFF. This chain links TRBV6-1 with TRBJ2-1, with TRBD2 matching over 11 bases. Germline V gene lookup returns CDR1 MNHNS and CDR2 SASEGT. V lost 4 bases, J lost 4 bases, and 9 bases stayed unmatched. The CDR3 loop spans 17 amino acids.

The chain recombines TRBV7-9 with TRBJ1-2, with 9 bases aligning to TRBD1. J lost 1 base, V lost 5 bases, and 2 bases had no gene match. The germline gives CDR1 SEHNR, CDR2 FQNEAQ (reference sequence). The CDR3 consists of 14 residues. CDR3 nucleotide sequence: TGTGCCAGCAGCCGGACAGGGGTTAACTATGGCTACACCTTC. It specifies CASSRTGVNYGYTF.

V and J are TRBV5-1 and TRBJ1-2, with 9 bases that match TRBD1. V was pared by 0 bases and J by 7 bases, with 7 bases of the junction left unmatched. CDR3 length: 15 amino acids. CDR1 is SGHRS, CDR2 YFSETQ, per germline. CDR3 loop: CASSLVPGQGPGYTF. The CDR3 DNA sequence: TGCGCCAGCAGCTTGGTTCCGGGACAGGGTCCTGGCTACACCTTC.

This clone was seen only once. This chain connects TRBV9 to TRBJ1-2, with a tentative D call TRBD1 (5 bases). The CDR3 consists of 15 residues. CDR1 and CDR2 (germline): SGDLS, YYNGEE. The germline V and J ends were trimmed by 4 bases and 4 bases, with 17 bases remaining between them. The DNA of the CDR3 is TGTGCCAGCAGCACCACGGGGGGAGCAGTCTATGGCTACACCTTC. It encodes CASSTTGGAVYGYTF.

The chain employs TRBV9 and TRBJ1-6, with 8 positions matching TRBD1. The CDR3 runs to 15 residues. Germline-derived CDR1 and CDR2 are SGDLS and YYNGEE. Losses at the gene ends were 2 bases for V and 9 bases for J; bases not matched to a gene: 7. The CDR3 sequence: CASSVGQGEFSPLHF. The CDR3 DNA reads as TGTGCCAGCAGCGTTGGACAGGGAGAGTTTTCACCCCTCCACTTT.

The chain carries TRBV7-3 and TRBJ2-3; 10 bases are shared with TRBD1. The junction had 3 bases not matched to a gene; V was cut back by 5 bases and J by 4 bases. CDR1 SGHTA and CDR2 FQGTGA come from the germline V gene. This CDR3 has 14 residues. CDR3 coding DNA: TGTGCCAGCAGCCCGGACAGGGGGGCAGATACGCAGTATTTT. This encodes CASSPDRGADTQYF.

The rearrangement uses TRBV28 and TRBJ1-2; the D is unclear. Trimming cost V 3 bases and J 3 bases, with 11 bases left between them. Germline CDR1 is MDHEN and CDR2 is SYDVKM. The CDR3 consists of 14 residues. The chain's CDR3 is CASSFRIEDYGYTF. CDR3 DNA sequence: TGTGCCAGCAGTTTTAGGATTGAGGACTATGGCTACACCTTC.

V and J are TRBV5-1 and TRBJ2-2; 8 bases are shared with TRBD1. The germline V gene encodes CDR1 SGHRS and CDR2 YFSETQ. V shed 4 bases and J 5 bases; nucleotides not matched to a gene: 4. This CDR3 is built from 14 residues. Written as DNA, the CDR3 is TGCGCCAGCAGCGTGACAGGGGTTACCGGGGAGCTGTTTTTT. Its protein is CASSVTGVTGELFF.

The J gene is TRBJ2-5, the V gene TRBV10-3; D not certain. The germline CDR1 and CDR2 sequences are ENHRY and SYGVKD. The CDR3 is 13 residues long. Trimming removed 6 bases at V and 0 bases at J, with 8 bases between. The CDR3 region has the DNA TGTGCCATCAGAGCGACGGACCAAGAGACCCAGTACTTC. This gives the protein CAIRATDQETQYF.

CDR3: CASSPRKQGYTF. CDR3 in DNA: TGTGCCAGCAGCCCACGGAAACAGGGCTACACCTTC. This chain joins TRBV7-8 and TRBJ1-2; D is unclear. CDR3 length equals 12 residues. Germline V CDR1 and CDR2: SGHVS, FQNEAQ. Trimming shortened V by 5 bases and J by 8 bases, and 12 bases separated the two germline ends.

V and J are TRBV7-9 and TRBJ2-1; D is perhaps TRBD1 (6 bases). Germline V CDR1 and CDR2: SEHNR, FQNEAQ (reference sequence). Trimming removed 2 bases from V and 0 bases from J, with 8 bases in between. CDR3 size: 15 residues. The CDR3, as DNA: TGTGCCAGCAGCTTAAGGGGGAGCTCCTACAATGAGCAGTTCTTC. Translated, it gives CASSLRGSSYNEQFF.

The V and J genes are TRBV4-2 and TRBJ2-7; 7 bases fit TRBD2. CDR1 and CDR2 (germline): LGHNA, YNFKEQ. Trimming took 0 bases from V and 4 from J; bases not matched to a gene: 9. This CDR3 spans 16 amino acids. The CDR3 DNA reads as TGTGCCAGCAGCCAAGAGTGGGCCGGGGGGATTTACGAGCAGTACTTC. Its protein is CASSQEWAGGIYEQYF.

The table lists this clone with a few counts. The chain carries TRBV19 and TRBJ1-5, with unresolved D. The CDR3 length is 12 residues. Germline values: CDR1 LNHDA, CDR2 SQIVND (reference sequence). Trimming took off 5 bases at V and 2 bases at J, with 4 bases between the two ends. The CDR3 loop is CASSLRNQPQHF. Here the CDR3 DNA reads TGTGCCAGTAGTCTTCGCAATCAGCCCCAGCATTTT.

The rearrangement uses TRBV19 and TRBJ1-5; TRBD1 aligns across 7 bases. Germline assignment: CDR1 LNHDA and CDR2 SQIVND (reference sequence). V lost 0 bases, J lost 6 bases, and 5 bases stayed unmatched. The CDR3 loop spans 15 amino acids. The CDR3 reads CASSIDRGNGQPQHF. The CDR3 nucleotides are TGTGCCAGTAGTATAGACAGGGGGAATGGTCAGCCCCAGCATTTT.

CDR3 protein: CASSLPGVVNTGELFF. The CDR3 coding sequence is TGTGCCAGCAGCCTTCCGGGTGTAGTCAACACCGGGGAGCTGTTTTTT. This sequence joins TRBV7-9 and TRBJ2-2; no clear D gene. V lost 5 bases, J lost 2 bases, and 15 bases lay in between. The CDR3 runs 16 residues. Germline CDR1 SEHNR, CDR2 FQNEAQ (reference sequence). Supplemented by reference TRBV7-9 and TRBJ2-2, the full variable domain reads DTGVSQNPRHKITKRGQNVTFRCDPISEHNRLYWYRQTLGQGPEFLTYFQNEAQLEKSRLLSDRFSAERPKGSFSTLEIQRTEQGDSAMYLCASSLPGVVNTGELFFGEGSRLTVL.